A selection of T cell receptor beta chains follows, all from one sample in a study of PD-L1 blockade in urothelial cancer. Clones were read by immunoSEQ multiplex PCR, and TCRdb kept only the in-frame ones, dropping some. This sample yields just under 40,000 clones, of which just over 90% are seen a single time; about 10% belongs to the top ten. This sample comprised PBMCs, obtained around atezolizumab (anti-PD-L1) treatment. These receptors were obtained from a woman aged 60-75 years with urothelial cancer. Both conserved end residues are part of each CDR3. Fields, in order: J gene, V gene, CDR3 protein.

TRBJ2-5 TRBV2 CASSGRNQETQYF
TRBJ1-5 TRBV19 CASSMGWGLSNQPQHF
TRBJ2-4 TRBV9 CASSVDQRLHIQYF
TRBJ1-4 TRBV28 CASSSAGTGGGWDEKLFF
TRBJ2-7 TRBV6-5 CASRGQGAPSYEQYF
TRBJ1-1 TRBV7-3 CASSLLGANTEAFF
TRBJ2-2 TRBV6-4 CASSETDTGELFF
TRBJ1-1 TRBV29-1 CSVNPGGTEAFF
TRBJ2-1 TRBV28 CASSLGAGALGVNEQFF
TRBJ2-1 TRBV10-3 CAISPTSGRRGEQFF
TRBJ2-1 TRBV4-3 CASSHGTSGSLDEQFF
TRBJ1-2 TRBV28 CASRHRDRGSLGYTF
TRBJ2-7 TRBV7-9 CASSTGTSGSYEQYF
TRBJ1-4 TRBV5-6 CASSFYRGAGEKLFF
TRBJ2-1 TRBV9 CASSVGSGVYNEQFF
TRBJ2-5 TRBV18 CASSPPGLAGGYQETQYF
TRBJ1-1 TRBV4-1 CASSQAGGGTEAFF
TRBJ1-5 TRBV29-1 CSVEIAGGQPQHF
TRBJ2-3 TRBV5-1 CASSLKWREGSTDTQYF
TRBJ2-2 TRBV27 CASSIPGLASVGELFF
TRBJ2-4 TRBV6-1 CASSQTKNIQYF
TRBJ2-3 TRBV7-9 CASSSGPDTQYF
TRBJ1-3 TRBV7-3 CASRDKGGGSGNTIYF
TRBJ2-7 TRBV5-1 CASSGTGTYEQYF
TRBJ2-5 TRBV6-6 CASSRRDSKETQYF
TRBJ1-1 TRBV9 CASSVDGYTEAFF
TRBJ2-7 TRBV28 CASSFRGLDSREQYF
TRBJ2-7 TRBV5-1 CASSLVASGDSYEQYF
TRBJ2-2 TRBV28 CASYRGTGELFF
TRBJ1-1 TRBV11-1 CASSQGTLKGAEAFF
TRBJ1-3 TRBV11-2 CASSPEGNTIYF
TRBJ2-1 TRBV5-1 CASSLRDNEQFF
TRBJ2-7 TRBV6-5 CASSYGPDKYEQYF
TRBJ2-1 TRBV27 CASSLGGTGNNEQFF
TRBJ2-7 TRBV27 CASSLSYSYEQYF
TRBJ2-3 TRBV9 CASSWDFSVGQYF
TRBJ1-1 TRBV30 CAWSNRGGNTEAFF
TRBJ1-1 TRBV6-5 CASSYSNRGTEAFF
TRBJ2-3 TRBV9 CASSLRGDRVGADTQYF
TRBJ1-2 TRBV5-5 CASSLYSPNYGYTF
TRBJ2-5 TRBV5-6 CASSRQNQETQYF
TRBJ2-2 TRBV18 CASLQGGASWSGELFF
TRBJ1-2 TRBV12-5 CASGRTGTGFIYGYTF
TRBJ2-7 TRBV6-5 CASTEPGGEQYF
TRBJ1-4 TRBV18 CASSIQGLAANEKLFF
TRBJ2-7 TRBV19 CASKATGTTYEQYF
TRBJ2-1 TRBV5-4 CASSRSLGGGPVRNHEQFF
TRBJ2-1 TRBV13 CASSRSGRAGEQFF
TRBJ2-7 TRBV5-4 CASSTGQPAYEQYF
TRBJ2-6 TRBV5-4 CASSLAFPGANVLTF
TRBJ2-2 TRBV7-6 CASSFNSGTDGELFF
TRBJ2-1 TRBV5-1 CASSPGLAGSYNEQFF
TRBJ1-2 TRBV4-1 CASSLPLLQAGYGYTF
TRBJ2-7 TRBV10-3 CAISESVGVEQYF